Following are 2 T cell receptor beta chains from one sample sequenced in a study of T cells in Graves' hyperthyroidism and ophthalmopathy. What was amplified from RNA transcripts were TCR beta CDR3 regions. The HTBI primer set served for first-round RT-PCR of the TCR CDR3. MiXCR, run by TCRdb on the multiplex PCR reads, gives a single entry per CDR3 protein. This table has approximately 620,000 distinct CDR3 sequences, about 15% appearing once. Sequenced input: blood. Source of these receptors: a woman in her twenties or thirties with Graves' hyperthyroidism that later progressed to Graves' ophthalmopathy.

Comments on this clonotype: This may stem from a read error, because a much larger clone lies one nucleotide away. The chain is built from TRBV15 and TRBJ1-5; no reliable D call. The germline V gene encodes CDR1 LNHNV and CDR2 YYDKDF (reference sequence). V was pared by 1 base and J by 3 bases, with 16 bases between. This CDR3 comprises 17 residues. CDR3 nucleotide sequence: TGTGCCACCAGCAGAGGCCTTCCCCGGGTAATCAATCAGCCCCAGCATTTT. Translating it yields CATSRGLPRVINQPQHF.

Only one count was recorded for this clonotype. The chain uses TRBV19 and TRBJ2-1; 8 bases map to TRBD2. Looked up from germline, CDR1 is LNHDA and CDR2 is SQIVND (reference sequence). This CDR3 has 14 residues. Unmatched junction bases numbered 6, after V lost 2 bases and J lost 9 bases. CDR3 region: CASSIRGTRVEQFF. The CDR3 DNA sequence: TGTGCCAGTAGTATAAGGGGGACTAGAGTTGAGCAGTTCTTC.